The next 13 T cell receptor beta chains were all read from a single sample in a study of blood T cell repertoires in COVID-19. Sequencing was performed with immunoSEQ multiplex PCR; in TCRdb, only in-frame clones are kept and a portion is missing. The data show roughly 77,000 clones, about 80% seen once. The sample taken for sequencing was peripheral blood. The receptors come from a woman aged 70-85 years with acute or convalescent COVID-19.

V gene TRBV3-1 (or the pseudogene TRBV3-2) combines with J gene TRBJ2-7; D is unclear. The CDR3 contains 13 residues. V shed 1 base and J shed 6 bases, with 10 bases lying between them. Germline-derived CDR1 and CDR2 are LGHDT and YNNKEL (reference sequence). The CDR3: CASSQVNTLEQYF. CDR3 nucleotides: TGTGCCAGCAGCCAAGTTAATACTCTCGAGCAGTACTTC.

This chain connects TRBV7-6 to TRBJ2-5; TRBD2 matches at 10 bases. CDR3 length equals 16 residues. In germline, CDR1 is SGHVS, CDR2 FNYEAQ. Germline trimming cut 1 base from V and 5 bases from J; bases unmatched to any gene: 7. In nucleotides, the CDR3 is TGTGCCAGCAGCTTAGAGCGGGGGGGCCTGTGGGAGACCCAGTACTTC. This gives the protein CASSLERGGLWETQYF.

The chain is built from TRBV5-1 and TRBJ1-2, with 9 bases identical to TRBD1. Germline CDR1 is SGHRS and CDR2 is YFSETQ. The trim removed 4 bases at V and 9 bases at J, leaving 4 bases unmatched. The CDR3 spans 12 residues. This CDR3 is CASSQGQGRYTF. CDR3 bases: TGCGCCAGCAGCCAGGGACAGGGACGCTACACCTTC.

The chain employs TRBV5-1 and TRBJ2-7; 8 bases map to TRBD1. Looked up from germline, CDR1 is SGHRS and CDR2 is YFSETQ. With 3 bases clipped from V and 2 bases from J, the junction kept 4 bases outside the gene matches. The CDR3 contains 14 residues. CDR3 amino acids: CASSSWTGPYEQYF. CDR3 in DNA: TGCGCCAGCAGCTCCTGGACAGGGCCCTACGAGCAGTACTTC.

The chain recombines TRBV9 with TRBJ1-5; 8 nucleotides align to TRBD1. Per germline, CDR1 SGDLS and CDR2 YYNGEE. Losses at the gene ends were 0 bases for V and 6 bases for J; bases not matched to a gene: 2. CDR3 size: 14 residues. The CDR3 loop is CASSVAGGGQPQHF. CDR3 bases: TGTGCCAGCAGCGTAGCAGGGGGCGGTCAGCCCCAGCATTTT.

This rearrangement joins TRBV4-2 to TRBJ2-7, with 7 bases lining up with TRBD2. The J segment lost 2 bases and the V segment lost 1 base, leaving 5 bases of the junction unmatched. Germline values: CDR1 LGHNA, CDR2 YNFKEQ. This CDR3 has 15 amino acids. The CDR3 loop reads CASSQGGTSAYEQYF. CDR3 in DNA: TGTGCCAGCAGCCAAGGGGGTACTAGCGCCTACGAGCAGTACTTC.

This sequence joins TRBV20-1 and TRBJ2-7; 8 nucleotides agree with TRBD2. Trimming cost V 3 bases and J 4 bases; bases outside gene matches: 8. In germline, CDR1 is DFQATT, CDR2 SNEGSKA (reference sequence). CDR3 length: 14 residues. Here the CDR3 reads CSASRPGGMYEQYF. CDR3 coding DNA: TGCAGTGCTAGTAGGCCGGGGGGGATGTACGAGCAGTACTTC.

This clone was found once. V gene TRBV6-5 combines with J gene TRBJ2-1, with a possible D match to TRBD2 (7 bases). The CDR3 spans 14 residues. Germline-derived CDR1 and CDR2 are MNHEY and SVGAGI. CDR3 protein: CASAPGGPYNEQFF. In DNA, the CDR3 is TGTGCATCAGCCCCCGGGGGGCCCTACAATGAGCAGTTCTTC.

This clone was observed once. This chain connects TRBV27 to TRBJ1-1; TRBD1 might be the D (5 bases). The germline V gene has CDR1 MNHEY and CDR2 SMNVEV (reference sequence). Trimming took 3 bases from V and 2 from J, leaving 10 bases between them. This CDR3 is built from 14 residues. CDR3 in amino acids: CASSFGGPNTEAFF. CDR3 DNA sequence: TGTGCCAGCAGTTTCGGGGGACCAAACACTGAAGCTTTCTTT.

The rearrangement joins TRBV12-3 or TRBV12-4 to TRBJ2-5; 8 bases fit TRBD1. CDR3 length: 13 residues. V shed 6 bases and J 3 bases; nucleotides not matched to a gene: 3. The CDR3 coding sequence is TGTGCCAGCAGCCTGGGACAGGAAGAGACCCAGTACTTC. This translates into CASSLGQEETQYF.

The DNA of the CDR3 is TGTGCCAGCAGCGCGGACAGGGCCATGAACACTGAAGCTTTCTTT. It specifies CASSADRAMNTEAFF. The V gene is TRBV13, the J gene TRBJ1-1, with TRBD1 identical over 8 bases. The CDR3 has 15 amino acids. Per germline, CDR1 PRHDT and CDR2 FYEKMQ (reference sequence). Germline trimming cut 5 bases from V and 0 bases from J; bases unmatched to any gene: 5.

V and J are TRBV4-2 and TRBJ1-2; D not resolved. V dropped 0 bases and J dropped 1 base, with 12 bases sitting between them. Looked up from germline, CDR1 is LGHNA and CDR2 is YNFKEQ. The CDR3 totals 16 residues. Written as DNA, the CDR3 is TGTGCCAGCAGCCAAGAAGGTTTGGAGTTTAACTATGGCTACACCTTC. It specifies CASSQEGLEFNYGYTF.

The CDR3 region has the DNA TGTGCCAGCATTCGGGACAGGGTCAACACTGAAGCTTTCTTT. Its translation is CASIRDRVNTEAFF. The chain links TRBV27 to TRBJ1-1, with 9 positions matching TRBD1. J gave up 2 bases and V 7 bases, and 5 bases lay outside the gene matches. There are 14 residues in the CDR3. CDR1 is MNHEY and CDR2 is SMNVEV in the germline V gene (reference sequence).